A single sample is the source of the 10 T cell receptor beta chains below, sequenced in a study of cytomegalovirus exposure and HLA in healthy donors. Primers included in the PCR were 60 Vbeta and 13 Jbeta primers. Method: immunoSEQ multiplex PCR; TCRdb's copy keeps in-frame clones and lacks some. The sample lists about 210,000 clones; 85% were seen once. The specimen was PBMCs. The source is a girl aged 2 to 10 in good health and CMV-seronegative.

The V gene is TRBV5-8, the J gene TRBJ2-1; perhaps TRBD1 as D (6 bases). The CDR3 covers 13 residues. Germline CDR1 is SGHTS and CDR2 is YDEGEE. V was pared by 3 bases and J by 4 bases, with 8 bases between. For the CDR3, the DNA is TGTGCCAGCAGCTACAGGGTGTACAATGAGCAGTTCTTC. Translated, it gives CASSYRVYNEQFF.

The chain employs TRBV5-1 and TRBJ1-1, with D tentatively TRBD1 (6 bases). The germline V gene has CDR1 SGHRS and CDR2 YFSETQ. Deletions cut 3 bases from V and 4 bases from J, with 13 bases between. The CDR3 has 14 residues. The DNA for the CDR3 is TGCGCCAGCAGCTGGGATCACAGGGTCACTGAAGCTTTCTTT. Amino acid sequence: CASSWDHRVTEAFF.

The rearrangement uses TRBV6-5 and TRBJ2-2; tentatively, D is TRBD2 (5 bases). The CDR3 runs to 16 residues. Germline assignment: CDR1 MNHEY and CDR2 SVGAGI. V dropped 4 bases and J dropped 1 base, with 13 bases sitting between them. CDR3 bases: TGTGCCAGCAGTTCCCCAAGCGGTTGGAACACCGGGGAGCTGTTTTTT. Translating gives CASSSPSGWNTGELFF.

The rearrangement joins TRBV9 to TRBJ1-3; D remains ambiguous. The V gene's germline CDR1 is SGDLS and CDR2 YYNGEE. V was clipped by 0 bases and J by 0 bases, with 10 bases between them. The CDR3 is made up of 16 amino acids. CDR3: CASSVAPRSSGNTIYF. CDR3 bases: TGTGCCAGCAGCGTAGCCCCCAGGTCCTCTGGAAACACCATATATTTT.

V gene TRBV2 combines with J gene TRBJ2-7, with TRBD2 identical over 11 bases. CDR1 SNHLY and CDR2 FYNNEI come from the germline V gene. V was clipped by 5 bases and J by 2 bases; unmatched bases: 5. There are 15 residues in the CDR3. DNA of the CDR3: TGTGCCAGCAGTAGACTAGCGGGACTTCCCTACGAGCAGTACTTC. Protein product: CASSRLAGLPYEQYF.

This clone has a single count. Sequence at one end of the junction differs from germline and may be a read error. V is TRBV7-9 and J is TRBJ2-7, with D possibly matching TRBD1 (6 bases). The CDR3 has 16 amino acids. Germline CDR1 reads SEHNR; CDR2 reads FQNEAQ (reference sequence). This CDR3 reads CSSSLLQGMEVHEQYF. CDR3 sequence (DNA): TGTTCCAGCAGCTTATTACAGGGAATGGAGGTACACGAGCAGTACTTC.

The gene calls are TRBV15 and TRBJ1-3, with D hard to call. V dropped 0 bases and J dropped 3 bases, with 3 bases sitting between them. Germline loops: CDR1 LNHNV, CDR2 YYDKDF (reference sequence). This CDR3 has 13 residues. CDR3 nucleotides: TGTGCCACCAGCAGAGACGTTGGAAACACCATATATTTT. Translating it yields CATSRDVGNTIYF.

As to this clone: Other DNA sequences from this sample encode an identical CDR3 as well. The chain recombines TRBV15 with TRBJ2-3; D is undetermined. Germline-derived CDR1 and CDR2 are LNHNV and YYDKDF (reference sequence). V shed 0 bases and J shed 1 base, with 8 bases lying between them. The CDR3 loop spans 15 amino acids. CDR3 amino acids: CATSRDGAGTDTQYF. As DNA, the CDR3 is TGTGCCACCAGCAGAGATGGAGCCGGCACAGATACGCAGTATTTT.

This chain connects TRBV6-5 to TRBJ2-7; tentative D call: TRBD2 (5 bases). The CDR3 covers 13 residues. CDR1 MNHEY and CDR2 SVGAGI come from the germline V gene. The ends were cut back, 6 bases at V and 4 bases at J, with 13 bases in the middle. As DNA, the CDR3 is TGTGCCAGCAGGGCCGGACTCCGATACGAGCAGTACTTC. Translated: CASRAGLRYEQYF.

The chain couples TRBV29-1 to TRBJ2-3; 9 positions match TRBD2. Germline V gives CDR1 SQVTM, CDR2 ANQGSEA. This CDR3 region has 12 residues. The V gene end was trimmed by 7 bases and the J gene end by 2 bases; junction bases not matched to a gene: 1. CDR3 in amino acids: CSASGDTDTQYF. The DNA for the CDR3 is TGCAGCGCTAGCGGGGACACAGATACGCAGTATTTT.